The 29 T cell receptor beta chains reported below all come from one sample, sequenced in a study of cytomegalovirus exposure and HLA in healthy donors. The PCR made use of 60 Vbeta and 13 Jbeta primers. TCRdb keeps only in-frame clones here, not all; method: immunoSEQ multiplex PCR. Seen here are around 280,000 clones, approximately 90% observed once, and the top ten hold around 2.1%. The sample comprised PBMCs. Source of these receptors: a woman younger than 30 in good health and CMV-seronegative.

The rearrangement links TRBV5-1 to TRBJ2-1; tentative D call: TRBD2 (6 bases). V was trimmed by 2 bases and J by 8 bases, leaving 14 bases between them. This CDR3 is built from 14 residues. Looked up from germline, CDR1 is SGHRS and CDR2 is YFSETQ. CDR3 amino acids: CASSFLSGRYEQFF. The CDR3, as DNA: TGCGCCAGCAGCTTCCTGTCTGGGAGGTATGAGCAGTTCTTC.

This chain links TRBV27 with TRBJ1-5; tentative D call: TRBD1 (6 bases). The CDR3 is 13 amino acids. With 3 bases removed from V and 9 bases from J, the gap between germline ends came to 12 bases. Germline CDR1 is MNHEY and CDR2 is SMNVEV (reference sequence). CDR3 loop: CASSFSGEGPQHF. In DNA, the CDR3 is TGTGCCAGCAGTTTTTCAGGGGAAGGGCCCCAGCATTTT.

The chain carries TRBV20-1 and TRBJ1-2, with no clear D. Looked up from germline, CDR1 is DFQATT and CDR2 is SNEGSKA (reference sequence). V gave up 1 base and J gave up 5 bases, with 5 bases separating them. This CDR3 contains 11 residues. DNA of the CDR3: TGCAGTGCTAGAGCGGGATATGGCTACACCTTC. It specifies CSARAGYGYTF.

V gene TRBV5-1 combines with J gene TRBJ1-1; D gene unclear. The length of the CDR3 is 15 residues. V was pared by 2 bases and J by 2 bases, with 13 bases between. The germline V gene has CDR1 SGHRS and CDR2 YFSETQ. CDR3 nucleotide sequence: TGCGCCAGCAGCTTTTTGAGCGGCGTCAACACTGAAGCTTTCTTT. This sequence encodes CASSFLSGVNTEAFF.

This clone was observed a few times. The genes are TRBV4-2 and TRBJ1-2; D ambiguous. Per the germline V gene, CDR1 is LGHNA and CDR2 is YNFKEQ. Trimming removed 0 bases at V and 7 bases at J, with 9 bases between. This CDR3 spans 13 amino acids. The CDR3 is CASSQDRVLGYTF. The DNA of the CDR3 is TGTGCCAGCAGCCAAGATCGAGTCCTTGGCTACACCTTC.

This chain connects TRBV5-6 to TRBJ2-4, with D possibly matching TRBD1 (6 bases). This CDR3 region has 14 residues. Trimming left V 0 bases short and J 5 bases short, with 9 bases between. Germline loops: CDR1 SGHDT, CDR2 YYEEEE. The CDR3 DNA is TGTGCCAGCAGCTTGGGGGGGCATGAAAACATTCAGTACTTC. Translating gives CASSLGGHENIQYF.

V gene TRBV9 combines with J gene TRBJ2-2, with 13 bases fitting TRBD2. The junction had 2 bases not matched to a gene; V was cut back by 3 bases and J by 0 bases. This CDR3 has 17 residues. In germline, CDR1 is SGDLS, CDR2 YYNGEE. In nucleotides, the CDR3 is TGTGCCAGCAGCGAGGGACTAGCGGGGACGAACACCGGGGAGCTGTTTTTT. The encoded protein is CASSEGLAGTNTGELFF.

The chain uses TRBV4-1 and TRBJ2-5; possible D gene TRBD2, 6 bases. The better agreement between TRBJ2-7 and the DNA end casts doubt on the J call. Per germline, CDR1 MGHRA and CDR2 YSYEKL. The CDR3 extends over 14 amino acids. The CDR3 region has the DNA TGCGCCAGCAGCCAAGTAGAGACTAGCTACGAGCAGTACTTC. Translating it yields CASSQVETSYEQYF.

The genes are TRBV9 and TRBJ2-7, with TRBD2 as a possible D gene (6 bases). Germline CDR1 reads SGDLS; CDR2 reads YYNGEE. The CDR3 consists of 16 residues. V shed 4 bases and J shed 3 bases, with 20 bases lying between them. The CDR3 DNA is TGTGCCAGCAGCCCTAATACCGGGACTGCCGTCTACGAGCAGTACTTC. The encoded protein is CASSPNTGTAVYEQYF.

The chain has TRBV11-2 and TRBJ2-3; the match to TRBD2 covers 8 bases. Per germline, CDR1 SGHAT and CDR2 FQNNGV. This CDR3 is built from 15 residues. With V trimmed by 4 bases and J by 6 bases, 9 bases remained unmatched. CDR3 nucleotides: TGTGCCAGCAGCTCCACCTTCGGGGGGGCGGATACGCAGTATTTT. Amino acids: CASSSTFGGADTQYF.

The V gene is TRBV5-1, the J gene TRBJ2-7; D perhaps matches TRBD2 (6 bases). The germline CDR1 and CDR2 sequences are SGHRS and YFSETQ. Trimming cost V 7 bases and J 3 bases, with 20 bases left between them. This CDR3 has 15 residues. CDR3 protein: CASGWSGTEFYEQYF. As DNA, the CDR3 is TGCGCCAGCGGATGGTCCGGGACTGAATTCTACGAGCAGTACTTC.

V is TRBV5-6 and J is TRBJ1-2; 8 nucleotides agree with TRBD1. CDR1 and CDR2 (germline): SGHDT, YYEEEE. The V segment lost 4 bases and the J segment 2 bases; nucleotides outside the gene matches: 13. This CDR3 contains 17 residues. Here the CDR3 DNA reads TGTGCCAGCAGCGCCCAACGGTGGGACAGGAGAAACTATGGCTACACCTTC. Encoded protein: CASSAQRWDRRNYGYTF.

In this sample, this clone turned up a few times. The chain combines TRBV7-3 with TRBJ2-6; 9 bases agree with TRBD2. The trim removed 2 bases at V and 1 base at J, leaving 0 bases unmatched. Germline loops: CDR1 SGHTA, CDR2 FQGTGA. The CDR3 runs 16 residues. The CDR3 loop reads CASSLLAGSGANVLTF. DNA for the CDR3: TGTGCCAGCAGCTTACTAGCGGGGTCTGGGGCCAACGTCCTGACTTTC.

V is TRBV2 and J is TRBJ1-4, with 11 nucleotides matching TRBD1. This CDR3 comprises 16 residues. Losses at the gene ends were 2 bases for V and 17 bases for J; bases not matched to a gene: 16. Germline loops: CDR1 SNHLY, CDR2 FYNNEI. As DNA, the CDR3 is TGTGCCAGCAGTGAAAGCATCGGGACAGGGGGTAGGGTTTGCTTTTTT. It specifies CASSESIGTGGRVCFF.

J is TRBJ2-2 and V is TRBV9, with D unresolved. The CDR3 extends over 16 amino acids. Between the trimmed V and J ends, which lost 0 bases and 1 base, there was a span of 10 bases. Germline V lookup: CDR1 SGDLS, CDR2 YYNGEE. CDR3 amino acids: CASSVAQAVNTGELFF. CDR3 nucleotide sequence: TGTGCCAGCAGCGTAGCTCAGGCAGTGAACACCGGGGAGCTGTTTTTT.

This chain joins TRBV6-1 and TRBJ1-1; D is unclear. The V end was cut by 8 bases, the J end by 0 bases, with 10 bases between. The CDR3 has 13 amino acids. Germline V gene lookup returns CDR1 MNHNS and CDR2 SASEGT. The CDR3 region has the DNA TGTGCCAGCGCCGGAGTAATGAACACTGAAGCTTTCTTT. Amino acid sequence: CASAGVMNTEAFF.

This clone occurred once. CDR3 sequence (DNA): TGTGCCAGCTCACCACGGGGGACAGACCCCTACGAGCAGTACTTC. Residues: CASSPRGTDPYEQYF. The rearrangement uses TRBV18 and TRBJ2-7, with TRBD1 identical over 7 bases. With V trimmed by 1 base and J by 2 bases, 5 bases remained unmatched. CDR1 KGHSH and CDR2 LQKENI come from the germline V gene. CDR3 length equals 15 residues.

V usage is TRBV9 and J usage is TRBJ2-3; 14 bases line up with TRBD2. Germline loops: CDR1 SGDLS, CDR2 YYNGEE. This CDR3 contains 18 residues. Germline trimming cut 0 bases from V and 5 bases from J; bases unmatched to any gene: 8. The CDR3: CASSVAGGLAGVVDTQYF. As DNA, the CDR3 is TGTGCCAGCAGCGTAGCAGGGGGACTAGCGGGGGTGGTAGATACGCAGTATTTT.

The rearrangement joins TRBV6-1 to TRBJ2-7; weak D call: TRBD2 (7 bases). The germline gives CDR1 MNHNS, CDR2 SASEGT. The CDR3 is 16 residues long. V dropped 0 bases and J dropped 5 bases, with 17 bases sitting between them. Here the CDR3 reads CASSEASGQGRDEQYF. CDR3 in DNA: TGTGCCAGCAGTGAAGCGTCGGGGCAGGGGAGGGACGAGCAGTACTTC.

This clone was seen a single time. The V call is TRBV9, the J call TRBJ2-2, with TRBD2 as a possible D gene (6 bases). The CDR3 length is 15 residues. Germline assignment: CDR1 SGDLS and CDR2 YYNGEE. Trimming removed 4 bases from V and 7 bases from J, with 17 bases in between. The DNA of the CDR3 is TGTGCCAGCAGCTTTAGCGGAGTCCCGCGCGGGGAGCTGTTTTTT. This codes for CASSFSGVPRGELFF.

The chain is built from TRBV6-6 and TRBJ2-7; D is uncertain. Per germline, CDR1 MNHNY and CDR2 SVGAGI (reference sequence). V was cut by 6 bases and J by 0 bases, with 9 bases left in between. The CDR3 consists of 13 residues. This CDR3 is CASSSPLSYEQYF. In DNA form, the CDR3 reads TGTGCCAGCAGCTCCCCACTCTCCTACGAGCAGTACTTC.

The rearrangement links TRBV19 to TRBJ2-3; maybe TRBD2 (6 bases). Germline V lookup: CDR1 LNHDA, CDR2 SQIVND (reference sequence). The CDR3 sequence is 16 residues long. Trimming removed 9 bases from V and 3 bases from J, with 22 bases in between. CDR3 loop: CASNPGRLVRTDTQYF. CDR3 sequence (DNA): TGTGCCAGCAACCCCGGAAGACTAGTTCGAACAGATACGCAGTATTTT. Complete variable domain (other parts from reference TRBV19 and TRBJ2-3): DGGITQSPKYLFRKEGQNVTLSCEQNLNHDAMYWYRQDPGQGLRLIYYSQIVNDFQKGDIAEGYSVSREKKESFPLTVTSAQKNPTAFYLCASNPGRLVRTDTQYFGPGTRLTVL.

V gene TRBV9 combines with J gene TRBJ1-1, with a tentative D call TRBD1 (6 bases). V dropped 3 bases and J dropped 1 base, with 7 bases sitting between them. Looked up from germline, CDR1 is SGDLS and CDR2 is YYNGEE. This CDR3 contains 13 residues. CDR3 residues: CASSGGQNTEAFF. CDR3 sequence (DNA): TGTGCCAGCAGCGGGGGACAGAACACTGAAGCTTTCTTT.

A single count supports this clone. This sequence joins TRBV4-1 and TRBJ1-1, with D possibly being TRBD1 (6 bases). In germline, CDR1 is MGHRA, CDR2 YSYEKL. Deletions cut 4 bases from V and 0 bases from J, with 15 bases between. This CDR3 spans 16 amino acids. CDR3 DNA sequence: TGCGCCAGCAGCCGCGCCGGCAGGGGACTGAACACTGAAGCTTTCTTT. The encoded protein is CASSRAGRGLNTEAFF.

The chain is built from TRBV29-1 and TRBJ1-1, with 10 bases lining up with TRBD1. Losses at the gene ends were 6 bases for V and 5 bases for J; bases not matched to a gene: 3. The CDR3 has 12 residues. Germline V CDR1 and CDR2: SQVTM, ANQGSEA. The CDR3 sequence is CSVGTGETEAFF. Here the CDR3 DNA reads TGCAGCGTGGGGACAGGGGAGACTGAAGCTTTCTTT. Drawing the rest from reference TRBV29-1 and TRBJ1-1, the complete variable domain is SAVISQKPSRDICQRGTSLTIQCQVDSQVTMMFWYRQQPGQSLTLIATANQGSEATYESGFVIDKFPISRPNLTFSTLTVSNMSPEDSSIYLCSVGTGETEAFFGQGTRLTVV.

The chain is built from TRBV4-1 and TRBJ2-5; D unclear. In germline, CDR1 is MGHRA, CDR2 YSYEKL. This CDR3 has 13 amino acids. V lost 2 bases and J lost 5, with 9 bases in between. CDR3 sequence reads: CASSQQTGETQYF. CDR3 coding DNA: TGCGCCAGCAGCCAACAGACCGGGGAGACCCAGTACTTC.

The table lists this clone with a few counts. This chain links TRBV6-5 with TRBJ2-7; D perhaps matches TRBD2 (5 bases). Trimming pared 6 bases from V and 2 bases from J, leaving 14 bases between. CDR1 MNHEY and CDR2 SVGAGI come from the germline V gene. This CDR3 comprises 14 residues. The CDR3 DNA reads as TGTGCCAGCAGGCGAGTCCTCGGGGCCTACGAGCAGTACTTC. Translation: CASRRVLGAYEQYF.

The chain combines TRBV6-5 with TRBJ1-2, with 7 bases aligning to TRBD1. Germline V CDR1 and CDR2: MNHEY, SVGAGI. V trimming: 7 bases; J trimming: 4 bases; junction bases outside the gene matches: 9. The CDR3 spans 14 residues. The CDR3 spells CASTTPGQSYGYTF. The DNA for the CDR3 is TGTGCCAGCACAACACCGGGACAGTCCTATGGCTACACCTTC.

This clone is a singleton in its sample. The chain recombines TRBV5-1 with TRBJ2-2; possibly TRBD1 for D (5 bases). Trimming cost V 4 bases and J 7 bases, with 11 bases left between them. Germline CDR1 reads SGHRS; CDR2 reads YFSETQ. The CDR3 extends over 13 amino acids. In DNA form, the CDR3 reads TGCGCCAGCAGCCCGCAGGGCCTCGGGGAGCTGTTTTTT. Translated: CASSPQGLGELFF.